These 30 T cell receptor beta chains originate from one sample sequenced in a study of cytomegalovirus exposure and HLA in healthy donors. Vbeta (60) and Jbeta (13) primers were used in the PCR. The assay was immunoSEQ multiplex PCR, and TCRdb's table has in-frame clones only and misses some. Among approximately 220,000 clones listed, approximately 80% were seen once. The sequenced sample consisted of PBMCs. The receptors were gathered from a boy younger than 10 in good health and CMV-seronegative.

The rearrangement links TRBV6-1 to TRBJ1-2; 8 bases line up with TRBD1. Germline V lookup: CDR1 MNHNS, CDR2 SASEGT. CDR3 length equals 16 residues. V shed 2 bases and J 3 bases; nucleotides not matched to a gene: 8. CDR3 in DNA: TGTGCCAGCAGTGAAATTGGGAACAGGGGGGACTATGGCTACACCTTC. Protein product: CASSEIGNRGDYGYTF.

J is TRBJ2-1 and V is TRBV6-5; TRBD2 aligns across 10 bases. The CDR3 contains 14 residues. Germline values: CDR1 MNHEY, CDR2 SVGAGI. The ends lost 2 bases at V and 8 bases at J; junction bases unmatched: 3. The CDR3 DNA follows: TGTGCCAGCAGTTACACGGGGACTAGCGATGAGCAGTTCTTC. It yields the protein CASSYTGTSDEQFF.

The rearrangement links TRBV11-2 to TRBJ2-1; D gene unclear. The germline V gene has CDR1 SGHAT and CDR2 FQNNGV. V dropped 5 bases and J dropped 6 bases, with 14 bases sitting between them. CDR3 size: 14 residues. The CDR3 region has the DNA TGTGCCAGCAGCCTCCTAACGGTCGGCAATGAGCAGTTCTTC. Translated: CASSLLTVGNEQFF.

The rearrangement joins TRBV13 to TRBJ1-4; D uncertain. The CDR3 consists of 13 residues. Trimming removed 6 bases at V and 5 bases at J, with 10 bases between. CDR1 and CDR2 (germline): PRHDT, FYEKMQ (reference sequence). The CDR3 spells CASSRERNEKLFF. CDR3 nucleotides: TGTGCCAGCAGTCGGGAGCGGAATGAAAAACTGTTTTTT.

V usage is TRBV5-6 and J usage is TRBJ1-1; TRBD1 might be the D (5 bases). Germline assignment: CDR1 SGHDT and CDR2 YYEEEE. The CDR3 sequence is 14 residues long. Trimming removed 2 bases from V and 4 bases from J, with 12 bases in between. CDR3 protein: CASSFGGPGTEAFF. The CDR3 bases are TGTGCCAGCAGCTTCGGGGGACCAGGCACTGAAGCTTTCTTT. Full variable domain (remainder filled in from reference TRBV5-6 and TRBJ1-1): DAGVTQSPTHLIKTRGQQVTLRCSPKSGHDTVSWYQQALGQGPQFIFQYYEEEERQRGNFPDRFSGHQFPNYSSELNVNALLLGDSALYLCASSFGGPGTEAFFGQGTRLTVV.

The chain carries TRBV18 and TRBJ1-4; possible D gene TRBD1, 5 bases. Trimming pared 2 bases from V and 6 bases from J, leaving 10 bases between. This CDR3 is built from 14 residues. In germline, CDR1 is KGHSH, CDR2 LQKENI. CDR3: CASSPGAVDEKLFF. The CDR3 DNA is TGTGCCAGCTCACCAGGGGCGGTGGATGAAAAACTGTTTTTT.

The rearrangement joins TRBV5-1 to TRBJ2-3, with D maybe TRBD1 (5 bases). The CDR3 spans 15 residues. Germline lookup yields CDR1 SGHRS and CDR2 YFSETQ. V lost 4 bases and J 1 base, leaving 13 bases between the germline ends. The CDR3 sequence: CASSLLMTGTDTQYF. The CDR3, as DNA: TGCGCCAGCAGCCTGTTAATGACAGGCACAGATACGCAGTATTTT. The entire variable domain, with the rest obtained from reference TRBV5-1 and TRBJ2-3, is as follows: KAGVTQTPRYLIKTRGQQVTLSCSPISGHRSVSWYQQTPGQGLQFLFEYFSETQRNKGNFPGRFSGRQFSNSRSEMNVSTLELGDSALYLCASSLLMTGTDTQYFGPGTRLTVL.

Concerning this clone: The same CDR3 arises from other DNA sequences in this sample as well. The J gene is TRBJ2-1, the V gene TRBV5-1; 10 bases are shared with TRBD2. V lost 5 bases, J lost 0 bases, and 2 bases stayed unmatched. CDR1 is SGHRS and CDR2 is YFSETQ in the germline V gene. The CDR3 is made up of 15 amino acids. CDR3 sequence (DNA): TGCGCCAGCAGTTCTAGCGGGAGCTCCTACAATGAGCAGTTCTTC. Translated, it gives CASSSSGSSYNEQFF.

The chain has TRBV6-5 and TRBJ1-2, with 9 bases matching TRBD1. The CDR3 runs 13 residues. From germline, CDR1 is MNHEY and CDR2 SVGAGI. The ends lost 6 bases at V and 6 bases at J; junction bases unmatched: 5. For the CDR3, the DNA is TGTGCCAGCAGGGCGGGACAGGGCGATGGCTACACCTTC. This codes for CASRAGQGDGYTF.

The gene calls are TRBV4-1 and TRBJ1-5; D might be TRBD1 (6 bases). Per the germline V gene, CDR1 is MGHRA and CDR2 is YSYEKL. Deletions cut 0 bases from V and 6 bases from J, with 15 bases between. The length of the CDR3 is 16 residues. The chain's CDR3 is CASSQDPRGIGQPQHF. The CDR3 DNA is TGCGCCAGCAGCCAAGATCCCAGGGGCATCGGTCAGCCCCAGCATTTT.

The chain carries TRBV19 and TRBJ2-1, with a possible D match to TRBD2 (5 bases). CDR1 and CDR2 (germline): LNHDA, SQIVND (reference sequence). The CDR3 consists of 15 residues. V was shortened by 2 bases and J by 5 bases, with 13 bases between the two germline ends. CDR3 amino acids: CASSIIVGENNEQFF. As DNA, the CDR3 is TGTGCCAGTAGTATAATCGTTGGGGAGAACAATGAGCAGTTCTTC.

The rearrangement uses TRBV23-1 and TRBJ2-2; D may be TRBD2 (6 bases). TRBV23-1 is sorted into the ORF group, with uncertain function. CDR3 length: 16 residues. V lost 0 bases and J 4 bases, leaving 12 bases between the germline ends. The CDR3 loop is CASSQSLRGRTGELFF. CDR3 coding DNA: TGCGCCAGCAGTCAATCGTTGCGGGGCCGCACCGGGGAGCTGTTTTTT.

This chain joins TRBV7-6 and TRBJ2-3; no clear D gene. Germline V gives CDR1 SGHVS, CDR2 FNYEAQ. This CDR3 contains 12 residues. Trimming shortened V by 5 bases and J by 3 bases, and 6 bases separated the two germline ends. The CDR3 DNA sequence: TGTGCCAGCAGCAGAGAGACAGATACGCAGTATTTT. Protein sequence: CASSRETDTQYF.

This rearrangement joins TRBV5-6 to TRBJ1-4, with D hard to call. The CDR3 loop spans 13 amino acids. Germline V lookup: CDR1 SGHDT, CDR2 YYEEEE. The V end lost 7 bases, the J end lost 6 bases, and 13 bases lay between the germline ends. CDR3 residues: CASYTGKDEKLFF. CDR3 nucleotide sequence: TGTGCCAGCTATACCGGGAAGGATGAAAAACTGTTTTTT.

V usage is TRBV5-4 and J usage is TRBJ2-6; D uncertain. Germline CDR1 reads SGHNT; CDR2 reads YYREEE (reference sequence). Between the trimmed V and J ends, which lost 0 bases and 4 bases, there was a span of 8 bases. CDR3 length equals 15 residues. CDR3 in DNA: TGTGCCAGCAGCTTGGATCGGGTGGGGGCCAACGTCCTGACTTTC. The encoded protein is CASSLDRVGANVLTF.

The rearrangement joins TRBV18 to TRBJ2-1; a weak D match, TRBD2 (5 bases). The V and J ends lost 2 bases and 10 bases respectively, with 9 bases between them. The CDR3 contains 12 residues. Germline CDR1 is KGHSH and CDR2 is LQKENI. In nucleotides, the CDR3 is TGTGCCAGCTCACCATACGGCGGGGAGCAGTTCTTC. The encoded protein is CASSPYGGEQFF.

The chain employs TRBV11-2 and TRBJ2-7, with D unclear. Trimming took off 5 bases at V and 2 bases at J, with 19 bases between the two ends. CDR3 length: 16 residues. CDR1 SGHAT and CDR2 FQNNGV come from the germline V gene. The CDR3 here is CASSTPQTLSTYEQYF. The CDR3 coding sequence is TGTGCCAGCAGCACACCGCAGACTCTTTCCACCTACGAGCAGTACTTC. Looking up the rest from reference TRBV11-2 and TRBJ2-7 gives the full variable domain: EAGVAQSPRYKIIEKRQSVAFWCNPISGHATLYWYQQILGQGPKLLIQFQNNGVVDDSQLPKDRFSAERLKGVDSTLKIQPAKLEDSAVYLCASSTPQTLSTYEQYFGPGTRLTVT.

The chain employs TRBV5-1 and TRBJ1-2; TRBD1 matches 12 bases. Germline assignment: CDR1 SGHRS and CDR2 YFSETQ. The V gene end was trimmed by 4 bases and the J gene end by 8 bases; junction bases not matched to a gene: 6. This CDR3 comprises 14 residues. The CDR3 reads CASSPGTGGEGYTF. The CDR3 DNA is TGCGCCAGCAGCCCAGGGACAGGGGGCGAAGGCTACACCTTC.

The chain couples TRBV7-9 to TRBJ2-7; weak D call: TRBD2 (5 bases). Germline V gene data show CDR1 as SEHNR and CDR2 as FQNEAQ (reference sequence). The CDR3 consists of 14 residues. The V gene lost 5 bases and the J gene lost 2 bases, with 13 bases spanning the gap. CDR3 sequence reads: CASSPPTRAYEQYF. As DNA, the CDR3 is TGTGCCAGCAGCCCCCCCACGCGGGCCTACGAGCAGTACTTC.

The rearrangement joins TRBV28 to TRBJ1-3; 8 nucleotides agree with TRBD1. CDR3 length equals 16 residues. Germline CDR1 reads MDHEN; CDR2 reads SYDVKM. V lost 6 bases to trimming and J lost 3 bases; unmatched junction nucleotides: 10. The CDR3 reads CASRQVPGGNGNTIYF. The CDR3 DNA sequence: TGTGCCAGCAGACAAGTCCCAGGGGGCAATGGAAACACCATATATTTT.

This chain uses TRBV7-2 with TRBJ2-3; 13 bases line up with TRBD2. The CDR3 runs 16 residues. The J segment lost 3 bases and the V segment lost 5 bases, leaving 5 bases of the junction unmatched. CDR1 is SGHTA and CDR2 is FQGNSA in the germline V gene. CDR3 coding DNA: TGTGCCAGCAGCGAAGGACTAGCGGGAGTGACAGATACGCAGTATTTT. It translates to CASSEGLAGVTDTQYF. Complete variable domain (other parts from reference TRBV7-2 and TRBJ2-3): GAGVSQSPSNKVTEKGKDVELRCDPISGHTALYWYRQSLGQGLEFLIYFQGNSAPDKSGLPSDRFSAERTGGSVSTLTIQRTQQEDSAVYLCASSEGLAGVTDTQYFGPGTRLTVL.

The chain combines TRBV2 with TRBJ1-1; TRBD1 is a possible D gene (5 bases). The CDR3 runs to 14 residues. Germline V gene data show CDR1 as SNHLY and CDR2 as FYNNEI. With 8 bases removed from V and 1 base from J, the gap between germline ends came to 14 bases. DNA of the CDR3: TGTGCCAGCCAACCCTTTACAGGGAACACTGAAGCTTTCTTT. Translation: CASQPFTGNTEAFF.

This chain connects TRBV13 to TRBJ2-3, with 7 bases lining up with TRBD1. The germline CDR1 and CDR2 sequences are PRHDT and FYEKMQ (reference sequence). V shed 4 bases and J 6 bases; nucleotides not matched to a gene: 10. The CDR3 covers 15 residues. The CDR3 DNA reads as TGTGCCAGCAGCTCAAACCCGACAGGGCCCGATACGCAGTATTTT. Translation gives CASSSNPTGPDTQYF.

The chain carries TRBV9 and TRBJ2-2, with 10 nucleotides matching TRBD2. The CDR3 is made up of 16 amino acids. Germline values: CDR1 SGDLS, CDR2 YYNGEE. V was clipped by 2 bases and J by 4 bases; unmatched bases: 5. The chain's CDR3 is CASSVSGGAVTGELFF. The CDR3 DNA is TGTGCCAGCAGCGTGAGCGGGGGGGCAGTCACCGGGGAGCTGTTTTTT.

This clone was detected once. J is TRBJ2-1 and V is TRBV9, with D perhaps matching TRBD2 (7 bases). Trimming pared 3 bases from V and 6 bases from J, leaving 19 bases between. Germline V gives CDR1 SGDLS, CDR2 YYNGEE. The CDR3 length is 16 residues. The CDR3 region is CASSARLVGGLNEQFF. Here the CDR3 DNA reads TGTGCCAGCAGCGCCCGACTAGTGGGGGGGCTCAATGAGCAGTTCTTC. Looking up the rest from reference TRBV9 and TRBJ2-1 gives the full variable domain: DSGVTQTPKHLITATGQRVTLRCSPRSGDLSVYWYQQSLDQGLQFLIQYYNGEERAKGNILERFSAQQFPDLHSELNLSSLELGDSALYFCASSARLVGGLNEQFFGPGTRLTVL.

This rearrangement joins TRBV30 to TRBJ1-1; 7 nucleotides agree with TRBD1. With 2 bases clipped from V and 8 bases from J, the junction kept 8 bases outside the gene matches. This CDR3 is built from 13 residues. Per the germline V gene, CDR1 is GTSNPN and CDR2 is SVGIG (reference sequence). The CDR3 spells CAWSLRYRGEAFF. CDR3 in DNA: TGTGCCTGGAGTCTCCGCTACAGGGGAGAAGCTTTCTTT.

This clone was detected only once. In DNA, the CDR3 is TGCAGCGTAACAGGGGTATCCGGGGCCAACGTCCTGACTTTC. Protein sequence: CSVTGVSGANVLTF. This chain joins TRBV29-1 and TRBJ2-6; TRBD1 matches 7 bases. Germline CDR1 is SQVTM and CDR2 is ANQGSEA. CDR3 length: 14 amino acids. J was trimmed by 4 bases and V by 6 bases; bases with no gene match: 6. The whole variable domain, remainder taken from reference TRBV29-1 and TRBJ2-6, is SAVISQKPSRDICQRGTSLTIQCQVDSQVTMMFWYRQQPGQSLTLIATANQGSEATYESGFVIDKFPISRPNLTFSTLTVSNMSPEDSSIYLCSVTGVSGANVLTFGAGSRLTVL.

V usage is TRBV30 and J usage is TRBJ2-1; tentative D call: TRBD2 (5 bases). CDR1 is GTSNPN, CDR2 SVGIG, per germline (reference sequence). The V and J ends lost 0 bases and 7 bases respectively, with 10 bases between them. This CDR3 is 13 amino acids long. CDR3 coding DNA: TGTGCCTGGAGTGTCACTAGTCCTAATGAGCAGTTCTTC. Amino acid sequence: CAWSVTSPNEQFF. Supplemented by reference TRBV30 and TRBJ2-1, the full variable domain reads SQTIHQWPATLVQPVGSPLSLECTVEGTSNPNLYWYRQAAGRGLQLLFYSVGIGQISSEVPQNLSASRPQDRQFILSSKKLLLSDSGFYLCAWSVTSPNEQFFGPGTRLTVL.

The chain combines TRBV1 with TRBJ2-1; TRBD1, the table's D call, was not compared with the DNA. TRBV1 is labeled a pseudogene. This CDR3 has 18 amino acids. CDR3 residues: CTSSRPPGASRTYNEQFF. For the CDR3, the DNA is TGCACCAGCAGCCGACCCCCTGGGGCGTCTCGCACCTACAATGAGCAGTTCTTC.

CDR3 sequence: CASSLDGSQGSYSGNTIYF. The CDR3 region has the DNA TGCGCCAGCAGCTTGGACGGTTCCCAGGGGAGTTACTCTGGAAACACCATATATTTT. This rearrangement joins TRBV5-1 to TRBJ1-3; the D gene is possibly TRBD1 (6 bases). Germline lookup yields CDR1 SGHRS and CDR2 YFSETQ. This CDR3 comprises 19 residues. V lost 0 bases, J lost 0 bases, and 19 bases lay in between.